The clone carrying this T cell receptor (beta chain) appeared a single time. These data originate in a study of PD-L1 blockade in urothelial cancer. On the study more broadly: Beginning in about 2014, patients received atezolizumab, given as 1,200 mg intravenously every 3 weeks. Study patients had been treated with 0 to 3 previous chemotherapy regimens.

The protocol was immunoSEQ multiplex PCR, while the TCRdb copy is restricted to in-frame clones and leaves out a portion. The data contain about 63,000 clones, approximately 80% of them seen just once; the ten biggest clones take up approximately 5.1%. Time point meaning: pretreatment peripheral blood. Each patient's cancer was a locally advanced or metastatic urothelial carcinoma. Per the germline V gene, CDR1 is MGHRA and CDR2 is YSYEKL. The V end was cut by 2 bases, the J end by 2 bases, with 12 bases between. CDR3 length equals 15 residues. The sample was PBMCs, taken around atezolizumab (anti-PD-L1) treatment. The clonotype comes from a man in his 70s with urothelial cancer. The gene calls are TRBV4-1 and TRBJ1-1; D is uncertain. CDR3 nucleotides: TGCGCCAGCAGCCAACACACCCGGGGAAACACTGAAGCTTTCTTT. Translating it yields CASSQHTRGNTEAFF.